Below are 24 T cell receptor beta chains sequenced from a single sample in a study of cytomegalovirus exposure and HLA in healthy donors. Method: immunoSEQ multiplex PCR; TCRdb's copy keeps in-frame clones and lacks some. The sample has about 88,000 clones; 80% to 85% are singletons. The material sequenced was PBMCs. The receptors were gathered from a young woman in good health and CMV-seropositive.

The table lists this clone with a count of one. This rearrangement joins TRBV19 to TRBJ1-5; weak D call: TRBD1 (5 bases). The V gene's germline CDR1 is LNHDA and CDR2 SQIVND (reference sequence). V was trimmed by 5 bases and J by 5 bases, leaving 13 bases between them. The CDR3 extends over 14 amino acids. The CDR3 region is CASSGRQGDQPQHF. Written as DNA, the CDR3 is TGTGCCAGTAGTGGCCGGCAGGGTGATCAGCCCCAGCATTTT.

The V and J genes are TRBV10-2 and TRBJ2-1; perhaps TRBD2 as D (5 bases). Trimming shortened V by 9 bases and J by 0 bases, and 6 bases separated the two germline ends. CDR1 and CDR2 (germline): WSHSY, SAAADI. This CDR3 has 12 residues. The CDR3 DNA is TGCGCCAGTGGGAGCTCCTACAATGAGCAGTTCTTC. Residues: CASGSSYNEQFF.

This sequence joins TRBV9 and TRBJ2-7; D might be TRBD2 (6 bases). The CDR3 is 15 amino acids. The V end was cut by 4 bases, the J end by 4 bases, with 18 bases between. Germline V gene sequence: CDR1 SGDLS, CDR2 YYNGEE. CDR3 sequence (DNA): TGTGCCAGCAGCACTTCCGGGGGTCCTTCGTACGAGCAGTACTTC. It translates to CASSTSGGPSYEQYF.

The rearrangement links TRBV11-3 to TRBJ2-1, with 9 positions matching TRBD2. The CDR3 is 15 residues long. Per the germline V gene, CDR1 is SGHNT and CDR2 is YENEEA. J lost 6 bases, V lost 2 bases, and 5 bases had no gene match. In DNA, the CDR3 is TGTGCCAGCAGCTTACGGCTAGCGGGGATCAATGAGCAGTTCTTC. Protein product: CASSLRLAGINEQFF.

The V gene is TRBV2, the J gene TRBJ1-1; possible D gene TRBD1, 6 bases. V was trimmed by 6 bases and J by 1 base, leaving 12 bases between them. CDR1 is SNHLY and CDR2 is FYNNEI in the germline V gene. The CDR3 length is 14 residues. In DNA form, the CDR3 reads TGTGCCAGCAGGGCCTGGACAGAGAACACTGAAGCTTTCTTT. As protein: CASRAWTENTEAFF.

This rearrangement joins TRBV6-1 to TRBJ2-2; 8 bases line up with TRBD2. The CDR3 covers 15 residues. Unmatched junction bases numbered 9, after V lost 8 bases and J lost 4 bases. Germline V gene data show CDR1 as MNHNS and CDR2 as SASEGT. CDR3 loop: CASQITSGTTGELFF. In nucleotides, the CDR3 is TGTGCCAGCCAAATCACTAGCGGTACCACCGGGGAGCTGTTTTTT.

The chain uses TRBV11-1 and TRBJ1-2, with 7 nucleotides matching TRBD1. V dropped 3 bases and J dropped 5; count of bases not matched to a gene: 6. This CDR3 is 14 amino acids long. CDR1 is SGHAT, CDR2 FQDESV, per germline (reference sequence). The CDR3 loop is CASSFGRGLYGYTF. For the CDR3, the DNA is TGTGCCAGCAGCTTTGGCAGGGGGTTGTATGGCTACACCTTC.

The rearrangement uses TRBV11-2 and TRBJ1-2, with 8 bases fitting TRBD1. CDR3 size: 14 residues. The V segment lost 0 bases and the J segment 6 bases; nucleotides outside the gene matches: 3. Germline values: CDR1 SGHAT, CDR2 FQNNGV. Written as DNA, the CDR3 is TGTGCCAGCAGCTTAGATGAGACAGGGGATGGCTACACCTTC. Amino acids: CASSLDETGDGYTF.

V is TRBV5-1 and J is TRBJ2-5; D gene unclear. The CDR3 consists of 16 residues. The V gene's germline CDR1 is SGHRS and CDR2 YFSETQ. The V gene lost 4 bases and the J gene lost 5 bases, with 21 bases spanning the gap. CDR3 sequence (DNA): TGCGCCAGCAGCCCATTGGAGTACGGTCCCGGGGAGACCCAGTACTTC. It codes for CASSPLEYGPGETQYF.

This clone turned up a few times. The rearrangement uses TRBV6-1 and TRBJ1-5; weak D call: TRBD1 (6 bases). Trimming left V 6 bases short and J 3 bases short, with 12 bases between. CDR3 length: 14 amino acids. Germline-derived CDR1 and CDR2 are MNHNS and SASEGT. In nucleotides, the CDR3 is TGTGCCAGCAGCATGTCAGGGGACAATCAGCCCCAGCATTTT. It is translated as CASSMSGDNQPQHF.

This clone has a single count. The J gene is TRBJ1-1, the V gene TRBV6-5; 8 bases are a match to TRBD1. Looked up from germline, CDR1 is MNHEY and CDR2 is SVGAGI. There are 13 residues in the CDR3. The J segment lost 4 bases and the V segment lost 7 bases, leaving 5 bases of the junction unmatched. This chain's CDR3 is CASIQGATTEAFF. The DNA of the CDR3 is TGTGCCAGCATTCAGGGGGCGACCACTGAAGCTTTCTTT.

The rearrangement uses TRBV10-3 and TRBJ1-1; D is undetermined. The germline V and J ends were trimmed by 7 bases and 10 bases, with 13 bases remaining between them. This CDR3 spans 11 amino acids. The germline gives CDR1 ENHRY, CDR2 SYGVKD. The CDR3 nucleotides read TGTGCCATCATGACGGGTACGTTAGCTTTCTTT. Translated: CAIMTGTLAFF.

The chain couples TRBV5-6 to TRBJ1-2; TRBD1 matches at 12 bases. The CDR3 length is 15 residues. The V and J ends lost 5 bases and 4 bases, in that order; junction bases with no gene match: 6. Germline V gene lookup returns CDR1 SGHDT and CDR2 YYEEEE. The CDR3 nucleotides read TGTGCCAGCAGTCGGGACAGGGGGCAAGCCTATGGCTACACCTTC. This translates into CASSRDRGQAYGYTF.

This chain uses TRBV6-5 with TRBJ2-3; no clear D gene. Germline CDR1 MNHEY, CDR2 SVGAGI. The CDR3 loop spans 15 amino acids. V lost 0 bases, J lost 0 bases, and 7 bases lay in between. CDR3 amino acids: CASSYSSRSTDTQYF. CDR3 coding DNA: TGTGCCAGCAGTTACTCGTCCAGAAGCACAGATACGCAGTATTTT.

The chain couples TRBV11-3 to TRBJ2-1, with 9 bases aligning to TRBD1. The CDR3 is 15 residues long. Trimming cost V 5 bases and J 3 bases; bases outside gene matches: 5. CDR1 is SGHNT, CDR2 YENEEA, per germline. The CDR3 spells CASSPRDRDYNEQFF. CDR3 DNA sequence: TGTGCCAGCAGCCCCCGGGACAGGGACTACAATGAGCAGTTCTTC.

In its sample, this clone was seen a few times. The chain employs TRBV28 and TRBJ1-1; 8 bases match TRBD1. Germline lookup yields CDR1 MDHEN and CDR2 SYDVKM. The length of the CDR3 is 14 residues. V was pared by 5 bases and J by 1 base, with 3 bases of the junction left unmatched. This CDR3 is CASSTGGTNTEAFF. The CDR3, as DNA: TGTGCCAGCAGTACAGGGGGAACGAACACTGAAGCTTTCTTT.

The rearrangement uses TRBV5-6 and TRBJ2-7; D unclear. V was pared by 1 base and J by 1 base, with 6 bases between. The CDR3 runs 13 residues. Germline CDR1 and CDR2: SGHDT and YYEEEE. This chain's CDR3 is CASSLTASYEQYF. In DNA, the CDR3 is TGTGCCAGCAGCTTGACAGCATCCTACGAGCAGTACTTC.

The J gene is TRBJ2-5, the V gene TRBV4-2, with D possibly TRBD2 on 6 matching bases. V lost 1 base and J lost 7, with 16 bases in between. The CDR3 consists of 15 residues. Germline CDR1 is LGHNA and CDR2 is YNFKEQ. Here the CDR3 DNA reads TGTGCCAGCAGCCAAGTCACTAGTGGGCGGGGGACCCAGTACTTC. This gives the protein CASSQVTSGRGTQYF.

The chain recombines TRBV10-3 with TRBJ2-3, with 7 bases identical to TRBD2. The CDR3 has 18 residues. Germline V CDR1 and CDR2: ENHRY, SYGVKD. Unmatched junction bases numbered 14, after V lost 0 bases and J lost 5 bases. CDR3 sequence reads: CAISESVAGGGVIDTQYF. Written as DNA, the CDR3 is TGTGCCATCAGTGAGTCGGTGGCCGGCGGGGGTGTGATAGATACGCAGTATTTT.

The rearrangement uses TRBV4-3 and TRBJ1-2; tentative D call: TRBD1 (6 bases). The length of the CDR3 is 14 residues. Trimming pared 4 bases from V and 5 bases from J, leaving 14 bases between. Per the germline V gene, CDR1 is LGHNA and CDR2 is YSLEER. CDR3 DNA: TGCGCCAGCAGCCCATTGGACAGCTTATATGGCTACACCTTC. Translating it yields CASSPLDSLYGYTF.

This chain uses TRBV18 with TRBJ1-2; 9 bases are a match to TRBD1. With 4 bases clipped from V and 4 bases from J, the junction kept 1 base outside the gene matches. CDR3 length: 13 amino acids. CDR1 is KGHSH, CDR2 LQKENI, per germline. The CDR3: CASSRDRAYGYTF. The CDR3, as DNA: TGTGCCAGCTCACGGGACAGGGCCTATGGCTACACCTTC.

The genes are TRBV5-6 and TRBJ1-1, with D unclear. The V end was cut by 1 base, the J end by 3 bases, with 7 bases between. This CDR3 is built from 13 residues. The germline gives CDR1 SGHDT, CDR2 YYEEEE. The CDR3 protein is CASSLNRDTEAFF. As DNA, the CDR3 is TGTGCCAGCAGCTTGAACAGAGACACTGAAGCTTTCTTT. Using reference TRBV5-6 and TRBJ1-1 for the parts outside the CDR3, the full variable domain is DAGVTQSPTHLIKTRGQQVTLRCSPKSGHDTVSWYQQALGQGPQFIFQYYEEEERQRGNFPDRFSGHQFPNYSSELNVNALLLGDSALYLCASSLNRDTEAFFGQGTRLTVV.

This chain links TRBV4-2 with TRBJ2-2; possible D gene TRBD2, 7 bases. This CDR3 comprises 16 residues. The germline V and J ends were trimmed by 4 bases and 7 bases, with 19 bases remaining between them. Germline V gene sequence: CDR1 LGHNA, CDR2 YNFKEQ. CDR3 residues: CASSPPRGGGHGELFF. CDR3 in DNA: TGTGCCAGCAGCCCCCCAAGGGGCGGGGGACACGGGGAGCTGTTTTTT.

The gene calls are TRBV27 and TRBJ1-4, with TRBD1 as a possible D gene (6 bases). Trimming shortened V by 2 bases and J by 3 bases, and 10 bases separated the two germline ends. CDR1 MNHEY and CDR2 SMNVEV come from the germline V gene (reference sequence). CDR3 length: 15 amino acids. CDR3 DNA sequence: TGTGCCAGCAGTTTACAGGGGCGGTCTAATGAAAAACTGTTTTTT. It is translated as CASSLQGRSNEKLFF.